This is a list of T cell receptor beta chains from one sample in a study of neurological immune-mediated disorders. TCRdb re-derived calls from the 5' RACE reads in MiXCR, one entry per CDR3 protein. The sample lists 85,000 to 90,000 distinct CDR3 sequences, under 4.5% occurring once. Sequencing was performed on PBMCs. These receptors were collected from a woman between 45 and 60 years old with multiple sclerosis. Both conserved end residues are part of each CDR3. Fields, in order: D gene, J gene, clone size, V gene, CDR3 protein, CDR3 DNA. D genes are given only for firm matches. Clone size, where shown, is once, few, many, or a class for clones that have expanded.

D: NA; J: TRBJ2-5; size: many; V: TRBV5-1; CDR3: CASSLAFTYQETQYF; DNA: TGCGCCAGCAGCTTGGCCTTTACATACCAAGAGACCCAGTACTTC
D: NA; J: TRBJ1-6; size: many; V: TRBV25-1; CDR3: CASFNSPLHF; DNA: TGTGCCAGCTTCAATTCACCCCTCCACTTT
D: NA; J: TRBJ2-1; size: many; V: TRBV20-1; CDR3: CSARDATGAYNEQFF; DNA: TGCAGTGCTAGAGATGCGACGGGGGCATACAATGAGCAGTTCTTC
D: NA; J: TRBJ2-7; size: many; V: TRBV15; CDR3: CATRGSATYEQYF; DNA: TGTGCCACCCGGGGGTCGGCCACCTACGAGCAGTACTTC
D: NA; J: TRBJ2-1; size: many; V: TRBV5-1; CDR3: CASSLVGRSGVDEQFF; DNA: TGCGCCAGCAGCTTGGTGGGACGGTCCGGGGTGGATGAGCAGTTCTTC
D: NA; J: TRBJ1-2; size: NA; V: TRBV3-1; CDR3: CASSLRDVHGYTF; DNA: TGTGCCAGCAGCCTCAGGGATGTCCATGGCTACACCTTC
D: NA; J: TRBJ1-5; size: NA; V: TRBV20-1; CDR3: CSASPRGQPQHF; DNA: TGCAGTGCTAGCCCCAGGGGCCAGCCCCAGCATTTT
D: NA; J: TRBJ1-5; size: many; V: TRBV25-1; CDR3: CASSEPGNQPQHF; DNA: TGTGCCAGCAGTGAGCCAGGCAATCAGCCCCAGCATTTT
D: NA; J: TRBJ2-3; size: few; V: TRBV3-1; CDR3: CASSPEGISTDTQYF; DNA: TGTGCCAGCAGCCCCGAGGGTATTAGCACAGATACGCAGTATTTT
D: TRBD1; J: TRBJ2-2; size: NA; V: TRBV4-3; CDR3: CASSHLQGAVGELFF; DNA: TGCGCCAGCAGCCACCTACAGGGGGCGGTCGGGGAGCTGTTTTTT
D: TRBD2; J: TRBJ2-2; size: many; V: TRBV10-3; CDR3: CAIRVTGTSGVSGELFF; DNA: TGTGCCATCAGGGTAACCGGGACTAGCGGGGTCTCCGGGGAGCTGTTTTTT
D: TRBD1; J: TRBJ2-2; size: many; V: TRBV12-3/TRBV12-4; CDR3: CASSTDRGNTGELFF; DNA: TGTGCCAGCAGTACGGACAGGGGGAACACCGGGGAGCTGTTTTTT
D: NA; J: TRBJ2-1; size: NA; V: TRBV7-2; CDR3: CASSAGLGTQSSYNEQFF; DNA: TGTGCCAGCAGCGCCGGCCTAGGAACCCAAAGCTCCTACAATGAGCAGTTCTTC
D: TRBD2; J: TRBJ2-7; size: many; V: TRBV27; CDR3: CASSPLSSGGAHEQYF; DNA: TGTGCCAGCAGTCCCCTTTCTAGCGGGGGGGCCCACGAGCAGTACTTC
D: TRBD2; J: TRBJ2-2; size: many; V: TRBV5-1; CDR3: CASSLRTSPGELFF; DNA: TGCGCCAGCAGCTTAAGGACTAGCCCCGGGGAGCTGTTTTTT
D: TRBD1; J: TRBJ1-6; size: many; V: TRBV6-4; CDR3: CASSEVRDRVYSPLHF; DNA: TGTGCCAGCAGTGAAGTGAGGGACAGGGTTTATTCACCCCTCCACTTT
D: TRBD1; J: TRBJ2-5; size: many; V: TRBV7-7; CDR3: CASSEKPGQQETQYF; DNA: TGTGCTAGCAGCGAAAAGCCGGGACAGCAAGAGACCCAGTACTTC
D: NA; J: TRBJ2-1; size: many; V: TRBV5-4; CDR3: CASSPNRVEAYNEQFF; DNA: TGTGCCAGCAGCCCGAACAGGGTTGAGGCCTACAATGAGCAGTTCTTC
D: NA; J: TRBJ2-7; size: many; V: TRBV7-6; CDR3: CASSFSTNYEQYF; DNA: TGTGCCAGCAGCTTCTCGACCAACTACGAGCAGTACTTC
D: NA; J: TRBJ1-4; size: many; V: TRBV20-1; CDR3: CSATDISEKLFF; DNA: TGCAGTGCTACAGACATAAGTGAAAAACTGTTTTTT
D: TRBD1; J: TRBJ2-1; size: many; V: TRBV20-1; CDR3: CSANRQGNEQFF; DNA: TGCAGTGCTAACCGACAGGGGAATGAGCAGTTCTTC
D: NA; J: TRBJ2-1; size: many; V: TRBV20-1; CDR3: CSAPGYSYNEQFF; DNA: TGCAGTGCTCCAGGGTACTCCTACAATGAGCAGTTCTTC
D: NA; J: TRBJ2-1; size: many; V: TRBV7-8; CDR3: CASSRWGGQQFF; DNA: TGTGCCAGCAGCCGCTGGGGGGGGCAGCAGTTCTTC
D: NA; J: TRBJ1-4; size: many; V: TRBV7-2; CDR3: CASSLFENEKLFF; DNA: TGTGCCAGCAGCTTATTTGAGAATGAAAAACTGTTTTTT
D: NA; J: TRBJ1-5; size: few; V: TRBV7-9; CDR3: CASSAGDKTQNF; DNA: TGTGCCAGCAGCGCAGGGGATAAGACCCAGAATTTT
D: NA; J: TRBJ2-5; size: NA; V: TRBV27; CDR3: CASRRGRETQYF; DNA: TGTGCCAGCCGCAGAGGCAGGGAGACCCAGTACTTC
D: TRBD2; J: TRBJ2-5; size: many; V: TRBV5-1; CDR3: CASSFGGAKETQYF; DNA: TGCGCCAGCAGTTTCGGGGGGGCAAAGGAGACCCAGTACTTC
D: TRBD1; J: TRBJ2-3; size: many; V: TRBV4-3; CDR3: CASSQGRVTSRDRVDTQYF; DNA: TGCGCCAGCAGCCAAGGGCGCGTAACGTCCCGGGACAGGGTAGATACGCAGTATTTT